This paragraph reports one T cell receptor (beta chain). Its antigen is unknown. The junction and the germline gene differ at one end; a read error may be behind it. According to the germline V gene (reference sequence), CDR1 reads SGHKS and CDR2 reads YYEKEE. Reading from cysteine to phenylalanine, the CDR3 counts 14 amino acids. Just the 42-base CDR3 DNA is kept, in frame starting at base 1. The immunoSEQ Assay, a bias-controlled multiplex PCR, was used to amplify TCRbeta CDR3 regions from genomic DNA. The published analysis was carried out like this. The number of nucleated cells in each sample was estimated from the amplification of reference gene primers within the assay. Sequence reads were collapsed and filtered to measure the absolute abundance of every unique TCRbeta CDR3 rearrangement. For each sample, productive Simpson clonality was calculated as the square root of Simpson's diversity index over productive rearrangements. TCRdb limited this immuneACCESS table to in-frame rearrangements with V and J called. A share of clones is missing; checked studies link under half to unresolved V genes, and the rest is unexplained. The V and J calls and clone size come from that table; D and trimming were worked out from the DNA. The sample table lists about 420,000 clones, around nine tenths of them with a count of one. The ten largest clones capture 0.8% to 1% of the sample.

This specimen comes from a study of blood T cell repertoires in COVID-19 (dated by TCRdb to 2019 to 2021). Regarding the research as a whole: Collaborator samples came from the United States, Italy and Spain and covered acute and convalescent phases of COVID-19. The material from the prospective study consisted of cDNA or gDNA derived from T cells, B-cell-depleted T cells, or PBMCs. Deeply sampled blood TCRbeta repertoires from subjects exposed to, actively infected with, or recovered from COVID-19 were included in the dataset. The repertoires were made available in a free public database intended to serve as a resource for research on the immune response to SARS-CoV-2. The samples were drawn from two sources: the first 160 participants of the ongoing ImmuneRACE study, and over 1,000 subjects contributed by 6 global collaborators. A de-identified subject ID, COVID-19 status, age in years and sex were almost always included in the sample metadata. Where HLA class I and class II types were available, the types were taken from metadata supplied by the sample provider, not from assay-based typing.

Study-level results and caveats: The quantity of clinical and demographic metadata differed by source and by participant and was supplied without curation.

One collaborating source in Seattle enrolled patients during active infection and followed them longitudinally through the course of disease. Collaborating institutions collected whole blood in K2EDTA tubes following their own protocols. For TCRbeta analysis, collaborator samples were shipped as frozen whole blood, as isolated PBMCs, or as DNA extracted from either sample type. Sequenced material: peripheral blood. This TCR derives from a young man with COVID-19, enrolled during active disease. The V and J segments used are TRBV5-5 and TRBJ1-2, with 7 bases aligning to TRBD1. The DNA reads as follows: TGTGCCAGCAACTTGGCCCCGGGACAGCCTGGCTACACCTTC. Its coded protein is CASNLAPGQPGYTF.